What follows are 8 T cell receptor beta chains derived from one specimen sequenced in a study of blood T cells in healthy people across ages. PCR was performed a second time for about 7 to 11 cycles using a sample-barcoded 5' primer and a J-beta primer mix. TCRdb passed the 5' RACE reads through MiXCR, listing each CDR3 protein once. Seen here are some 1 million distinct CDR3 sequences, around 43% observed once, and the top ten hold approximately 17%. The sequenced sample consisted of blood. Receptor source: a woman aged 55-69 years in good health.

The genes are TRBV7-2 and TRBJ2-1, with D possibly matching TRBD2 (7 bases). This CDR3 comprises 17 residues. V was pared by 5 bases and J by 2 bases, with 19 bases between. Germline CDR1 SGHTA, CDR2 FQGNSA. The CDR3, as DNA: TGTGCCAGCAGCACCGACGTGGGGGCGGGGGCCTACAATGAGCAGTTCTTC. This codes for CASSTDVGAGAYNEQFF.

This clonotype was found once. This chain uses TRBV14 with TRBJ2-3; a weak D match, TRBD2 (6 bases). Germline V gene data show CDR1 as SGHDN and CDR2 as FVKESK. The CDR3 runs 16 residues. Trimming cost V 6 bases and J 6 bases, with 22 bases left between them. CDR3 amino acids: CASSKGYGSLEDTQYF. The CDR3 nucleotides are TGTGCCAGCAGTAAAGGGTACGGGAGTTTGGAGGATACGCAGTATTTT.

The chain uses TRBV28 and TRBJ2-1; TRBD2 agrees at 7 bases. The J call is uncertain, as TRBJ2-7 better fits the DNA end. Germline V gene data show CDR1 as MDHEN and CDR2 as SYDVKM. The CDR3 contains 14 residues. DNA for the CDR3: TGTGCCAGCAGTCCTAGCGGACCGCGCTACGAGCAGTACTTC. It translates to CASSPSGPRYEQYF.

The chain uses TRBV20-1 and TRBJ2-1; 8 bases agree with TRBD2. The DNA end lines up better with TRBJ2-7; the J call may be wrong. This CDR3 region has 13 residues. Germline V gene data show CDR1 as DFQATT and CDR2 as SNEGSKA (reference sequence). The CDR3 sequence is CSARGGLVSEQYF. The CDR3 nucleotides read TGCAGTGCTAGAGGGGGACTAGTGAGCGAGCAGTACTTC.

The chain links TRBV20-1 to TRBJ2-1; TRBD2 agrees at 8 bases. With V trimmed by 3 bases and J by 5 bases, 3 bases remained unmatched. The CDR3 runs 13 residues. Per germline, CDR1 DFQATT and CDR2 SNEGSKA (reference sequence). This CDR3 is CSARLAGDNEQFF. CDR3 coding DNA: TGCAGTGCTAGGCTAGCGGGCGACAATGAGCAGTTCTTC.

This clonotype appeared once. The CDR3 sequence is CASNDPLMSSYNEQFF. In DNA form, the CDR3 reads TGTGCCAGCAACGACCCTTTAATGAGCTCCTACAATGAGCAGTTCTTC. J is TRBJ2-1 and V is TRBV9, with D unresolved. Trimming removed 6 bases at V and 0 bases at J, with 16 bases between. Germline CDR1 SGDLS, CDR2 YYNGEE. CDR3 length: 16 amino acids. Variable domain in full (rest from reference TRBV9 and TRBJ2-1): DSGVTQTPKHLITATGQRVTLRCSPRSGDLSVYWYQQSLDQGLQFLIQYYNGEERAKGNILERFSAQQFPDLHSELNLSSLELGDSALYFCASNDPLMSSYNEQFFGPGTRLTVL.

The V call is TRBV20-1, the J call TRBJ2-3, with TRBD2 matching over 11 bases. Germline assignment: CDR1 DFQATT and CDR2 SNEGSKA (reference sequence). The J segment lost 4 bases and the V segment lost 5 bases, leaving 5 bases of the junction unmatched. This CDR3 comprises 14 residues. CDR3 nucleotides: TGCAGTGCTCCGACTAGCGGGATTGCAGATACGCAGTATTTT. Residues: CSAPTSGIADTQYF.

In this sample, this clonotype turned up once. The chain couples TRBV7-2 to TRBJ2-5, with D uncertain. V lost 1 base to trimming and J lost 11 bases, with 14 bases between them. Germline CDR1 is SGHTA and CDR2 is FQGNSA. This CDR3 spans 13 amino acids. CDR3 bases: TGTGCCAGCAGCTTAGAATATTTCAATGAGCAGTACTTC. Amino acid sequence: CASSLEYFNEQYF.